Listed below are T cell receptor beta chains from one sample, sequenced in a study of CD8 T cells in Susac syndrome. TCRdb processed the immunoSEQ multiplex PCR reads anew with MiXCR; each CDR3 protein has one entry. The table includes about 150,000 distinct CDR3 sequences, just under 97% detected once. Sample: CD8+ T cells from PBMCs. These receptors all come from a human donor with multiple sclerosis. Each CDR3 is given with its conserved first and last residue. D genes are given only for firm matches.

v_gene	len	j_gene	d_gene	CDR3aa
TRBV7-9	14	TRBJ1-2	TRBD1	CASSGDRAVDGYTF
TRBV5-1	16	TRBJ2-7	-	CASSLTSTAGPYEQYF
TRBV3-1	15	TRBJ2-5	TRBD1	CASSHEGQGEETQYF
TRBV11-2	20	TRBJ2-4	-	CASSSGAAGHTVLAKNIQYF
TRBV7-6	15	TRBJ1-5	-	CASSLDGYGDQPQHF
TRBV5-1	16	TRBJ1-6	-	CASSSGESSYNSPLHF
TRBV7-2	14	TRBJ1-1	-	CASSSETGNTEAFF
TRBV20-1	13	TRBJ1-1	TRBD1	CSARDLQGPEAFF
TRBV3-1	12	TRBJ1-6	-	CASSHGASPLHF
TRBV14	12	TRBJ2-7	-	CASSHEGGRQYF
TRBV3-1	14	TRBJ2-3	-	CASSHPVGRDTQYF
TRBV4-2	16	TRBJ1-4	-	CASSQEKGVGGEKLFF
TRBV12-3/TRBV12-4	12	TRBJ2-3	-	CASRTYTDTQYF
TRBV12-3/TRBV12-4	12	TRBJ1-1	TRBD1	CASSGTGFEAFF
TRBV30	16	TRBJ2-1	TRBD2	CAWSLAGLSSYNEQFF
TRBV3-1	13	TRBJ2-5	-	CASSQETEETQYF
TRBV9	13	TRBJ1-1	-	CASSVLGSSEAFF
TRBV11-2	17	TRBJ2-3	-	CASSLVRELECTDTQYF
TRBV7-8	15	TRBJ2-1	-	CASSSRPGSADEQFF
TRBV12-3/TRBV12-4	14	TRBJ2-3	TRBD2	CASNVAGTTDTQYF
TRBV15	15	TRBJ1-1	-	CATSRDDTRTPEAFF
TRBV29-1	10	TRBJ2-1	-	CSAFGAGEFF
TRBV4-1	15	TRBJ2-5	-	CASSAFGGDQETQYF
TRBV29-1	13	TRBJ1-2	-	CSTKGRGTVGYTF
TRBV29-1	15	TRBJ2-1	-	CSVAGGYSLGNEQFF
TRBV30	12	TRBJ1-1	-	CAWSVLGGEAFF
TRBV6-5	14	TRBJ1-5	-	CASSLGPLAWPQHF
TRBV15	11	TRBJ2-5	-	CATAGSGTQYF
TRBV14	12	TRBJ2-7	-	CASSHGHYEQYF
TRBV27	14	TRBJ1-2	TRBD1	CASSPGQGAPGYTF
TRBV9	13	TRBJ2-7	-	CASSPGFSYEQYF
TRBV6-5	11	TRBJ1-5	-	CASSQGLGEHF
TRBV4-1	12	TRBJ1-1	-	CASSHKNTEAFF
TRBV11-2	11	TRBJ1-1	-	CASSLAYEAFF
TRBV14	15	TRBJ2-6	-	CASSQGIGYTDVLTF
TRBV20-1	13	TRBJ1-2	-	CSAGRDESRGYTF
TRBV2	15	TRBJ1-4	-	CASSESRTGTEKLFF